The clone carrying this T cell receptor (beta chain) was counted once. The protocol was immunoSEQ multiplex PCR, while the TCRdb copy is restricted to in-frame clones and leaves out a portion. The sample contains around 70,000 clones, roughly 93% of which appear only once. This entry belongs to a study of technical replicates of blood from four donors. The sequenced sample consisted of T cells isolated from PBMCs. The receptor was derived from a human donor in good health.

CDR3 sequence: CATRQGPPYEQYF. CDR3 DNA sequence: TGTGCCACCCGACAGGGACCCCCCTACGAGCAGTACTTC. This rearrangement joins TRBV2 to TRBJ2-7, with 7 bases aligning to TRBD1. With V trimmed by 10 bases and J by 2 bases, 8 bases remained unmatched. This CDR3 is built from 13 residues. The germline CDR1 and CDR2 sequences are SNHLY and FYNNEI.